This T cell receptor (beta chain) was observed in a study of early T cells in non-severe SARS-CoV-2 infection. Study-wide context: The chains were unpaired, and the sequenced material was bulk RNA from unsorted whole blood. Study findings and constraints: VDJdb matching favored anti-spike CD8 responses, missing private and CD4 specificities.

Of note for this clonotype: The antigen is undetermined.

Trimming removed 2 bases from V and 5 bases from J, with 6 bases in between. This CDR3 spans 12 amino acids. CDR1 is SGHTA, CDR2 FQGNSA, per germline. Unique molecular identifiers were affixed to single, distinct cDNA molecules. TCRdb independently ran MiXCR on the 5' RACE reads; one entry per CDR3 protein. Of 80,000 to 95,000 distinct CDR3 sequences in the sample, more than 13% were seen once. V usage is TRBV7-2 and J usage is TRBJ2-5, with D unresolved. The sequence came from an adult who was a healthcare worker with PCR-confirmed SARS-CoV-2 infection or an uninfected control (not recorded which). The sequenced sample was whole blood. This CDR3 reads CASSLSEETQYF. CDR3 DNA sequence: TGTGCCAGCAGCTTATCGGAGGAGACCCAGTACTTC.